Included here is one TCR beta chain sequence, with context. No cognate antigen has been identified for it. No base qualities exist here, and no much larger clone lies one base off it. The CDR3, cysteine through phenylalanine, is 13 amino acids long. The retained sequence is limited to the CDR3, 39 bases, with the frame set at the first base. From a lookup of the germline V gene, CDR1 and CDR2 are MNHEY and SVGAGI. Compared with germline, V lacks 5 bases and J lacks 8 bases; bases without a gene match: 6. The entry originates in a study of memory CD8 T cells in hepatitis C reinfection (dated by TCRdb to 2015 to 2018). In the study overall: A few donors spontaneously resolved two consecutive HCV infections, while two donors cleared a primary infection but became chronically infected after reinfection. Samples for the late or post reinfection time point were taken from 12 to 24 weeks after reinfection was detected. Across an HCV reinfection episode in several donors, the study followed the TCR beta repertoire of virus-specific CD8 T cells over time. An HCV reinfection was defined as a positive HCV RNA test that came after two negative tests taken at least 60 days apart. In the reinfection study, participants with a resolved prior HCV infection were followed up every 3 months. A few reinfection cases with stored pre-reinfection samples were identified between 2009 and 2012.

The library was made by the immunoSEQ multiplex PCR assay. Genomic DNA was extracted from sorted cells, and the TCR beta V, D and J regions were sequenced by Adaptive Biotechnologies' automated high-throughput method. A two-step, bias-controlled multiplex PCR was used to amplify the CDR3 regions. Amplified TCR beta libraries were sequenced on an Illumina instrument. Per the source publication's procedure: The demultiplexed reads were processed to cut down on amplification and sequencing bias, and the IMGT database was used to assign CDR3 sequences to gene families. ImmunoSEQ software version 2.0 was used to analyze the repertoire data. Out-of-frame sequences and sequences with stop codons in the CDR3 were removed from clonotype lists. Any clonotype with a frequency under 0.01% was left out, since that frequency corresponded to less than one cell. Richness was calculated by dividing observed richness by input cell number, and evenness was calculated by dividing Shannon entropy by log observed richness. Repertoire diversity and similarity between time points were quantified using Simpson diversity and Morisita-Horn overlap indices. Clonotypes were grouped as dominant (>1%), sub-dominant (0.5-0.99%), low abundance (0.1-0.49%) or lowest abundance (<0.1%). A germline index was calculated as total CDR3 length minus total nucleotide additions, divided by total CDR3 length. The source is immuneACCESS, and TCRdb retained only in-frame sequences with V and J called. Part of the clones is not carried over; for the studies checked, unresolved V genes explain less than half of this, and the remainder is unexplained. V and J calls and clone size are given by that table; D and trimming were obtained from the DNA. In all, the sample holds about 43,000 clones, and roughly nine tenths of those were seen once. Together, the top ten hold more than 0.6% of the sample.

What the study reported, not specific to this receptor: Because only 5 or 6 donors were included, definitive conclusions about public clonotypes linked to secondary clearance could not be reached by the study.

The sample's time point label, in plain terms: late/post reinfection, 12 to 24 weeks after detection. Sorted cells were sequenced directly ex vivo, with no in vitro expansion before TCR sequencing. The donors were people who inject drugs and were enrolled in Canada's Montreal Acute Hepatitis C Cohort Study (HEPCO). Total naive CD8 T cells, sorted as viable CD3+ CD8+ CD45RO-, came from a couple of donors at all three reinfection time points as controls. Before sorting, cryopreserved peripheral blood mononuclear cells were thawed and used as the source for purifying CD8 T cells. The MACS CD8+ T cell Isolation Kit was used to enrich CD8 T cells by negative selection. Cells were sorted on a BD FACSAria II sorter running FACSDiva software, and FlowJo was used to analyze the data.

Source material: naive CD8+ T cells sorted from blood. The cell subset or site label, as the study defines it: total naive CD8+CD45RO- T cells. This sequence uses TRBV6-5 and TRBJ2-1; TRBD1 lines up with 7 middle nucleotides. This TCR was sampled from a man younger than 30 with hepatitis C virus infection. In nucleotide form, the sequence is TGTGCCAGCAGTACGACAGGGATCGATGAGCAGTTCTTC. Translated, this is CASSTTGIDEQFF.